This is a list of T cell receptor beta chains from one sample in a study of tumor-infiltrating lymphocytes in primary liver carcinoma. TCRdb reanalysed the multiplex PCR reads using MiXCR and keeps one entry per CDR3 protein. Here the sample spans about 21,000 distinct CDR3 sequences, 75% to 80% being singletons. Sequencing was carried out using liver tumor tissue from sampling region 1. The receptor set was obtained from a woman aged 25 to 45 with primary liver carcinoma and hepatitis B virus infection. The CDR3 runs from the conserved cysteine through the conserved F or W. A D gene is named only where the DNA matches it firmly. Part of the rows lack a size; the others show once, few, many or a class for expanded clones.

abundance	v_gene	j_gene	d_gene	CDR3nt	CDR3aa
-	TRBV6-1	TRBJ2-2	TRBD1	TGTGCCAGCAGTGAAACCCTTCCAGGGGGCGCCGCGAACACCGGGAAGCTGCTTTTT	CASSETLPGGAANTGKLLF
-	TRBV11-2	TRBJ2-3	TRBD1	TGCGACAGCAGCCGGACGCGACAGGGAAGGGGAGATACGCAGTACTTT	CDSSRTRQGRGDTQYF
-	TRBV29-1	TRBJ2-1	TRBD2	TGCAGGGTTGAAGACGGGACTAGCGGGGGCAATGAGCAGTTCTTC	CRVEDGTSGGNEQFF
-	TRBV12-3/TRBV12-4	TRBJ2-3	-	TGTGTCAGCAGTTCTGGTCATGATACGCTGTATTTT	CVSSSGHDTLYF
-	TRBV12-3/TRBV12-4	TRBJ2-1	-	TGTGCCACCAGTCATCACTTCCGACTAGAGCATTTCTTC	CATSHHFRLEHFF
few	TRBV28	TRBJ1-6	-	TGTGCCAGCAGTTTTTTGGACAGATCAAATTCACTCCTACACTTT	CASSFLDRSNSLLHF
-	TRBV7-8	TRBJ2-7	TRBD2	TGTGCCAGCAGCCCATTACTAGCGGGCGAAGGCCTCGGGCAATACTTC	CASSPLLAGEGLGQYF
medium-sized	TRBV11-3	TRBJ2-1	TRBD2	TGTGCCAGCAGCCGACTAGCGGGGGGGTATGAGCAGTTCTTC	CASSRLAGGYEQFF
-	TRBV2	TRBJ2-2	TRBD2	TGTACCAACAGTGCGGGAGGGGCAGGGGAGCTGTTTTTT	CTNSAGGAGELFF
many	TRBV11-1	TRBJ2-5	-	TGTGCCAGCAGCCAAAAGGGGTCCCGGGAGACCCAGTACTTC	CASSQKGSRETQYF
-	TRBV11-3	TRBJ2-1	-	TGTGCTATCAGTTCAACGGGACACGGCTTCTTGGATGAGCGGTTCTTC	CAISSTGHGFLDERFF
-	TRBV4-1	TRBJ2-2	-	TGCGCTAGCAGCCAATACAGGGCATTCGACACCGGGGAGACGTTTTTT	CASSQYRAFDTGETFF
many	TRBV9	TRBJ2-7	TRBD1	TGTGCCAGCAGCCCCCAGGACAGGGTGGACGAGCAGTACTTC	CASSPQDRVDEQYF
-	TRBV4-2	TRBJ2-7	-	TGTGCCAGCAGCCCCTTAATTTTTAACAGGGACTACGAGCAGTACTTC	CASSPLIFNRDYEQYF
-	TRBV11-3	TRBJ2-1	TRBD2	TGTGCCAGGCAACTAGCGGGGGGGGGGTATGAGCAGTTCTTC	CARQLAGGGYEQFF
-	TRBV4-3	TRBJ2-7	-	TGCCCCAACAGCCAAGATCGATGGACAGGGCGGGAGCGGTACTTC	CPNSQDRWTGRERYF
-	TRBV11-3	TRBJ1-1	-	TGTGCCGGCAGCCCCCCCGGGACACAAAGGAACATTGAAGCTCTCTTT	CAGSPPGTQRNIEALF
once	TRBV14	TRBJ2-7	-	TGTGCCAGCAACCAGGCGGCGGGGACTGACTATGAGCATTACTTC	CASNQAAGTDYEHYF
medium-sized	TRBV5-5	TRBJ1-5	-	TGTGCCAGCAGCGCCGGACGGAGTAATCAGCCCCAGCATTTT	CASSAGRSNQPQHF
-	TRBV28	TRBJ2-3	-	TGTATCAGCAGTTTTAACAGCCCTGATACGCAGTATTTT	CISSFNSPDTQYF